These 10 T cell receptor beta chains share one sample of origin, sequenced in a study of response to subunit inactivated influenza vaccine. Via MiXCR, TCRdb re-called the RT-PCR reads, giving one row per CDR3 protein. This table has over 750,000 distinct CDR3 sequences, over 20% appearing once. The sample was PBMCs from blood, taken around 5 days after vaccination. These receptors were collected from a man aged 45-65 years who received an inactivated influenza vaccine.

V and J are TRBV5-1 and TRBJ2-2; 11 bases agree with TRBD2. The CDR3 length is 19 residues. Germline V gene data show CDR1 as SGHRS and CDR2 as YFSETQ. V shed 5 bases, J shed 3 bases, and the junction held 15 bases outside the gene matches. Written as DNA, the CDR3 is TGCGCCAGCAGATATCCGACTAGCGGGGACCGCGAGGACACCGGGGAGCTGTTTTTT. This encodes CASRYPTSGDREDTGELFF.

In this sample, this clonotype turned up a few times. In DNA form, the CDR3 reads TGTGCCAGCAGCGAGGGTGGGGGGGCCGGTTACAATGAGCAGTTCTTC. This codes for CASSEGGGAGYNEQFF. The V and J genes are TRBV7-2 and TRBJ2-1, with D possibly TRBD2 on 7 matching bases. The CDR3 is 16 residues long. Germline CDR1 and CDR2: SGHTA and FQGNSA. V lost 5 bases to trimming and J lost 4 bases, with 18 bases between them.

This clonotype has only a few counts. The genes are TRBV11-2 and TRBJ2-5; 7 bases fit TRBD2. Germline trimming cut 3 bases from V and 1 base from J; bases unmatched to any gene: 5. Germline loops: CDR1 SGHAT, CDR2 FQNNGV. The CDR3 runs 15 residues. CDR3 bases: TGTGCCAGCAGCTTGGGACTATCGGGCCAAGAGACCCAGTACTTC. Translation: CASSLGLSGQETQYF.

This rearrangement joins TRBV7-2 to TRBJ2-1; TRBD2 matches at 8 bases. The J segment lost 0 bases and the V segment lost 7 bases, leaving 5 bases of the junction unmatched. This CDR3 spans 15 amino acids. The germline gives CDR1 SGHTA, CDR2 FQGNSA. CDR3 sequence (DNA): TGTGCCAGCACCGGGGGGGGTAGCTCCTACAATGAGCAGTTCTTC. Translation: CASTGGGSSYNEQFF. Based on the CDR3 plus reference TRBV7-2 and TRBJ2-1, the full variable domain is GAGVSQSPSNKVTEKGKDVELRCDPISGHTALYWYRQSLGQGLEFLIYFQGNSAPDKSGLPSDRFSAERTGGSVSTLTIQRTQQEDSAVYLCASTGGGSSYNEQFFGPGTRLTVL.

The V and J genes are TRBV18 and TRBJ2-1; D may be TRBD1 (5 bases). The V and J ends lost 3 bases and 3 bases respectively, with 12 bases between them. Germline CDR1 is KGHSH and CDR2 is LQKENI. This CDR3 has 15 residues. Written as DNA, the CDR3 is TGTGCCAGCTCACCTGTTGTCAGGGACTACAATGAGCAGTTCTTC. It codes for CASSPVVRDYNEQFF.

This clonotype was found a few times. V is TRBV10-3 and J is TRBJ2-2; a weak D match, TRBD1 (6 bases). Germline V lookup: CDR1 ENHRY, CDR2 SYGVKD. Trimming removed 0 bases at V and 8 bases at J, with 22 bases between. CDR3 size: 18 residues. The CDR3 loop is CAISESTLRGSSVGELFF. The CDR3 DNA follows: TGTGCCATCAGTGAGTCGACTCTTAGGGGGTCTTCCGTGGGGGAGCTGTTTTTT.

This chain links TRBV20-1 with TRBJ2-1; TRBD2 aligns across 8 bases. This CDR3 comprises 16 residues. Per germline, CDR1 DFQATT and CDR2 SNEGSKA (reference sequence). J was trimmed by 4 bases and V by 5 bases; bases with no gene match: 13. The CDR3 here is CSAPTRGLAAYNEQFF. In nucleotides, the CDR3 is TGCAGTGCTCCCACTCGAGGACTAGCTGCTTACAATGAGCAGTTCTTC.

This clonotype was counted between two and nine times. This chain uses TRBV7-3 with TRBJ2-5; D assignment may be TRBD1 or TRBD2 (5 bases each). Trimming removed 5 bases at V and 5 bases at J, with 12 bases between. Germline CDR1 and CDR2: SGHTA and FQGTGA. The CDR3 covers 13 residues. The CDR3 loop reads CASSAGRDETQYF. In DNA form, the CDR3 reads TGTGCCAGCAGCGCCGGACGGGACGAGACCCAGTACTTC.

This sequence joins TRBV29-1 and TRBJ2-2, with D possibly being TRBD1 (5 bases). The CDR3 has 17 amino acids. Germline V gene data show CDR1 as SQVTM and CDR2 as ANQGSEA. V lost 3 bases and J lost 1, with 18 bases in between. The CDR3 nucleotides read TGCAGCGTTGAGAAGTATGGGGCAGGGTGGAACACCGGGGAGCTGTTTTTT. Its translation is CSVEKYGAGWNTGELFF.

This clonotype occurred a few times. The rearrangement joins TRBV5-1 to TRBJ2-1; no clear D gene. CDR1 and CDR2 from the germline V gene are SGHRS and YFSETQ. V lost 4 bases and J 3 bases, leaving 11 bases between the germline ends. CDR3 length: 14 residues. DNA of the CDR3: TGCGCCAGCAGCAGCTCTGTGGGCTACAATGAGCAGTTCTTC. Amino acid sequence: CASSSSVGYNEQFF.